Presented here are 14 T cell receptor beta chains from one specimen sequenced in a study of early T cells in non-severe SARS-CoV-2 infection. TCRdb itself ran the 5' RACE reads through MiXCR, one entry per CDR3 protein. The sample lists 75,000 to 100,000 distinct CDR3 sequences, approximately 15% occurring once. The sample comprised whole blood. These receptors were collected from an adult who was a healthcare worker with PCR-confirmed SARS-CoV-2 infection or an uninfected control (not recorded which).

This clonotype was found a few times. V and J are TRBV5-5 and TRBJ2-1; possible D gene TRBD2, 5 bases. The CDR3 spans 15 residues. Germline CDR1 is SGHKS and CDR2 is YYEKEE (reference sequence). V lost 4 bases and J lost 7, with 18 bases in between. CDR3 in DNA: TGTGCCAGCAGCGCCAACATCGGAGGTGCAAATGAGCAGTTCTTC. Translation: CASSANIGGANEQFF.

This clonotype was seen a handful of times. CDR3 amino acids: CASSPGILNTEAFF. The CDR3 nucleotides read TGCGCCAGCAGCCCCGGGATCTTGAACACTGAAGCTTTCTTT. The chain couples TRBV4-1 to TRBJ1-1; D unresolved. The CDR3 runs 14 residues. Germline V gives CDR1 MGHRA, CDR2 YSYEKL. With 4 bases removed from V and 0 bases from J, the gap between germline ends came to 9 bases.

At least ten counts were recorded for this clonotype. This chain joins TRBV4-2 and TRBJ1-3, with 10 bases lining up with TRBD1. This CDR3 spans 19 amino acids. Losses at the gene ends were 0 bases for V and 1 base for J; bases not matched to a gene: 9. Germline V gene data show CDR1 as LGHNA and CDR2 as YNFKEQ. In nucleotides, the CDR3 is TGTGCCAGCAGCCAAGAGGGGACAGGGGTTTTCGCGTCTGGAAACACCATATATTTT. Translated: CASSQEGTGVFASGNTIYF.

This clonotype appeared a few times. The chain is built from TRBV5-4 and TRBJ2-7; 7 bases line up with TRBD2. From germline, CDR1 is SGHNT and CDR2 YYREEE (reference sequence). The CDR3 has 15 residues. The V gene end was trimmed by 2 bases and the J gene end by 6 bases; junction bases not matched to a gene: 11. CDR3 sequence (DNA): TGTGCCAGCAGCTTCGGGGTTGGCGGGAGCGGCGAGCAGTACTTC. Protein product: CASSFGVGGSGEQYF. The variable domain in full, with the rest retrieved from reference TRBV5-4 and TRBJ2-7, is ETGVTQSPTHLIKTRGQQVTLRCSSQSGHNTVSWYQQALGQGPQFIFQYYREEENGRGNFPPRFSGLQFPNYSSELNVNALELDDSALYLCASSFGVGGSGEQYFGPGTRLTVT.

The chain has TRBV7-9 and TRBJ2-1, with TRBD2 matching 9 bases. Germline V CDR1 and CDR2: SEHNR, FQNEAQ (reference sequence). With V trimmed by 0 bases and J by 9 bases, 15 bases remained unmatched. The CDR3 consists of 18 residues. CDR3 residues: CASSLAGGMASGTIEQFF. In DNA, the CDR3 is TGTGCCAGCAGCTTAGCGGGCGGTATGGCTAGCGGGACCATTGAGCAGTTCTTC.

The table lists this clonotype with a few counts. The chain employs TRBV28 and TRBJ2-1; 12 positions match TRBD2. The trim removed 8 bases at V and 7 bases at J, leaving 6 bases unmatched. This CDR3 is 14 amino acids long. Per germline, CDR1 MDHEN and CDR2 SYDVKM. The chain's CDR3 is CASVGLAGRNEQFF. In DNA form, the CDR3 reads TGTGCCAGCGTGGGACTAGCGGGCAGGAATGAGCAGTTCTTC. Full variable domain (remainder filled in from reference TRBV28 and TRBJ2-1): DVKVTQSSRYLVKRTGEKVFLECVQDMDHENMFWYRQDPGLGLRLIYFSYDVKMKEKGDIPEGYSVSREKKERFSLILESASTNQTSMYLCASVGLAGRNEQFFGPGTRLTVL.

This clonotype was recorded a few times. The J gene is TRBJ1-5, the V gene TRBV5-8; D is perhaps TRBD1 (5 bases). With 4 bases removed from V and 2 bases from J, the gap between germline ends came to 13 bases. The CDR3 loop spans 15 amino acids. The germline CDR1 and CDR2 sequences are SGHTS and YDEGEE. CDR3 sequence: CASSARDGGNQPQHF. The CDR3 DNA reads TGTGCCAGCAGCGCACGGGACGGCGGCAATCAGCCCCAGCATTTT.

In its sample, this clonotype was seen a few times. J is TRBJ1-4 and V is TRBV5-1; tentative D call: TRBD1 (5 bases). The CDR3 extends over 14 amino acids. The germline V gene encodes CDR1 SGHRS and CDR2 YFSETQ. V gave up 2 bases and J gave up 5 bases, with 10 bases separating them. For the CDR3, the DNA is TGCGCCAGCAGCTTCGGGGCCGTAAATGAAAAACTGTTTTTT. Its translation: CASSFGAVNEKLFF.

This clonotype was picked up a small number of times. The V and J genes are TRBV7-9 and TRBJ2-3, with no clear D. The CDR3 is 14 residues long. Germline-derived CDR1 and CDR2 are SEHNR and FQNEAQ (reference sequence). Deletions cut 0 bases from V and 4 bases from J, with 8 bases between. The CDR3 protein is CASSLALRADTQYF. DNA of the CDR3: TGTGCCAGCAGCTTAGCCCTTCGAGCAGATACGCAGTATTTT.

This clonotype was counted between two and nine times. The J gene is TRBJ2-5, the V gene TRBV7-7, with 12 bases matching TRBD2. The CDR3 spans 15 residues. The trim removed 5 bases at V and 2 bases at J, leaving 3 bases unmatched. Germline V gene lookup returns CDR1 SSHAT and CDR2 FNYEAQ (reference sequence). The CDR3 coding sequence is TGTGCCAGCAGCCTCGGACTAGCGGGACAAGAGACCCAGTACTTC. Translation gives CASSLGLAGQETQYF.

The chain uses TRBV7-8 and TRBJ2-3, with TRBD1 matching 8 bases. Per germline, CDR1 SGHVS and CDR2 FQNEAQ. The CDR3 has 16 amino acids. V trimming: 5 bases; J trimming: 3 bases; junction bases outside the gene matches: 10. The CDR3 spells CASSPLTGDGTDTQYF. The CDR3 bases are TGTGCCAGCAGCCCCTTGACAGGGGATGGTACAGATACGCAGTATTTT. Variable domain in full (rest from reference TRBV7-8 and TRBJ2-3): GAGVSQSPRYKVAKRGQDVALRCDPISGHVSLFWYQQALGQGPEFLTYFQNEAQLDKSGLPSDRFFAERPEGSVSTLKIQRTQQEDSAVYLCASSPLTGDGTDTQYFGPGTRLTVL.

The chain combines TRBV11-2 with TRBJ2-2, with a possible D match to TRBD2 (6 bases). V was shortened by 2 bases and J by 5 bases, with 15 bases between the two germline ends. The CDR3 has 16 residues. CDR1 and CDR2 from the germline V gene are SGHAT and FQNNGV. The DNA of the CDR3 is TGTGCCAGCAGCTTATTGCGGGGCTTCGGGACCGGGGAGCTGTTTTTT. Residues: CASSLLRGFGTGELFF. Full variable domain (outside the CDR3, taken from reference TRBV11-2 and TRBJ2-2): EAGVAQSPRYKIIEKRQSVAFWCNPISGHATLYWYQQILGQGPKLLIQFQNNGVVDDSQLPKDRFSAERLKGVDSTLKIQPAKLEDSAVYLCASSLLRGFGTGELFFGEGSRLTVL.

This clonotype showed up just a few times. This rearrangement joins TRBV5-1 to TRBJ1-3; D is possibly TRBD1 (5 bases). This CDR3 comprises 13 residues. The V gene lost 5 bases and the J gene lost 4 bases, with 10 bases spanning the gap. Per germline, CDR1 SGHRS and CDR2 YFSETQ. DNA for the CDR3: TGCGCCAGCAGGGGACCGGCGGGAAACACCATATATTTT. The encoded protein is CASRGPAGNTIYF.

Here the CDR3 reads CASSSRENEQFF. In nucleotides, the CDR3 is TGTGCCAGCAGTTCCCGGGAGAATGAGCAGTTCTTC. The rearrangement uses TRBV27 and TRBJ2-1, with a weak D call TRBD2 (6 bases). The CDR3 is made up of 12 amino acids. Looked up from germline, CDR1 is MNHEY and CDR2 is SMNVEV (reference sequence). With 4 bases removed from V and 7 bases from J, the gap between germline ends came to 8 bases.